This T cell receptor beta chain stems from a study of T cell repertoires in cytomegalovirus infection. Whole-study context: CMV epitopes in the study were HLA-C-restricted (recently identified) and HLA-B-restricted (well studied). TCR beta signatures that were public indicated CMV infection and matching HLA type. Findings and caveats of the study: Clonotypes of TCR beta that were HLA-C-restricted and CMV-specific dominated the ex vivo response. Of the TCR beta families, the public ones yielded a cumulative frequency that identified carriers of CMV plus the relevant HLA.

This clonotype appeared a single time. The antigen remains unidentified. In TCRdb, the reads were re-called with MiXCR into one record per CDR3 protein. The table includes 570,000 or so distinct CDR3 sequences, 35% to 50% detected once. CDR1 is MNHEY, CDR2 SMNVEV, per germline (reference sequence). V was clipped by 1 base and J by 2 bases; unmatched bases: 3. The CDR3 has 17 residues. Material: cultured PBMCs, obtained from culture after CMV antigen stimulation. This clonotype was sampled from a human donor in good health (CMV status not recorded). Some clones in this sample may be carry-over from other donors' samples. The rearrangement uses TRBV27 and TRBJ2-6; TRBD1 matches at 9 bases. The CDR3 sequence is CASSLLGTGPGANVLTF. CDR3 bases: TGTGCCAGCAGTTTATTGGGGACAGGGCCTGGGGCCAACGTCCTGACTTTC. The full variable domain, rest sourced from reference TRBV27 and TRBJ2-6, is EAQVTQNPRYLITVTGKKLTVTCSQNMNHEYMSWYRQDPGLGLRQIYYSMNVEVTDKGDVPEGYKVSRKEKRNFPLILESPSPNQTSLYFCASSLLGTGPGANVLTFGAGSRLTVL.